The entry below gives a single TCR beta chain sequence along with its context. Sequencing used immunoSEQ multiplex PCR; TCRdb keeps in-frame clones, though not all of them. The table has about 15,000 clones, about 67% seen once. The data derive from a study of T cell repertoires in MIS-A myocarditis. Deletions cut 8 bases from V and 5 bases from J, with 21 bases between. Germline loops: CDR1 SGHAT, CDR2 FQNNGV. CDR3 length equals 16 residues. Input material: left ventricle heart tissue obtained at autopsy. The V and J genes are TRBV11-2 and TRBJ2-2, with D perhaps TRBD2 (7 bases). This TCR came from a man between 18 and 29 years old with fulminant myocarditis from multisystem inflammatory syndrome in adults (MIS-A) after COVID-19. The CDR3 spells CASEPLRGARTGELFF. CDR3 nucleotide sequence: TGTGCCAGCGAGCCGCTCCGGGGGGCGCGGACCGGGGAGCTGTTTTTT.